The source of this T cell receptor (beta chain) is a study of T-cell reconstitution after alpha-beta-depleted transplantation in children. Study-level results: When one year had passed after transplant, most T-cell counts and diversity came from newly produced T cells.

Unique molecular identifiers were incorporated when the TCRbeta library was constructed. Each CDR3 protein is one row after TCRdb ran MiXCR on the PCR reads. The table lists around 960,000 distinct CDR3 sequences, less than 30% of them singletons. Comment on this clonotype: Its antigen remains unknown.

Trimming shortened V by 2 bases and J by 3 bases, and 8 bases separated the two germline ends. CDR3 length: 13 amino acids. Germline V lookup: CDR1 KGHSH, CDR2 LQKENI. This sequence joins TRBV18 and TRBJ2-7; D is unclear. The clonotype comes from a boy less than two years old who had a stem cell transplant for SCID, so the T cells may come from the graft donor. The material sequenced was PBMCs, mostly from graft donor cells, taken 360 days after TCRalphabeta/CD19-depleted stem cell transplant. CDR3 nucleotides: TGTGCCAGCTCACCATTAAGGGACTACGAGCAGTACTTC. Residues: CASSPLRDYEQYF.